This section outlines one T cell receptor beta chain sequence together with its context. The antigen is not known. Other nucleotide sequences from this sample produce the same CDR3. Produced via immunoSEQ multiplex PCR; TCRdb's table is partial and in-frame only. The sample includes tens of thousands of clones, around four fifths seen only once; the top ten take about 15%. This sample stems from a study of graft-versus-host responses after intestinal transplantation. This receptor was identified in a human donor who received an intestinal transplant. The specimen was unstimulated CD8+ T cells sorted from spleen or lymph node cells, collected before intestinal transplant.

CDR3 DNA: TGCAGTGCTAACCAGCCCCAGCATTTT. Protein: CSANQPQHF. The gene calls are TRBV20-1 and TRBJ1-5; D unclear. With 4 bases removed from V and 7 bases from J, the gap between germline ends came to 2 bases. The germline V gene has CDR1 DFQATT and CDR2 SNEGSKA (reference sequence). The CDR3 has 9 amino acids.